This T cell receptor (beta chain) was found in a study of blood T cell repertoires in COVID-19. CDR1 is KGHSH, CDR2 LQKENI, per germline. Trimming stripped 3 bases from V and 1 base from J, with 12 bases between. CDR3 size: 15 residues. Some clones are missing from TCRdb's copy, which holds only in-frame ones; the method was immunoSEQ multiplex PCR. The data contain under 130,000 clones, roughly 81% of them seen just once; the ten biggest clones take up 9.4%. The chain joins TRBV18 to TRBJ1-1; D is possibly TRBD1 (5 bases). This TCR was sampled from a woman aged 70 to 79 with acute or convalescent COVID-19. The sample taken for sequencing was peripheral blood. For the CDR3, the DNA is TGTGCCAGCTCACCTCGGACGCAGGGGAACACTGAAGCTTTCTTT. Translating gives CASSPRTQGNTEAFF.